A single sample gave rise to the 32 T cell receptor beta chains below, sequenced in a study of T cell responses to AZD1222 COVID-19 vaccine. Assay: immunoSEQ multiplex PCR; the TCRdb copy retains only in-frame clones and omits some. This sample carries more than 30,000 clones, 70% to 90% of them seen once, and the ten largest clones take 12% to 15%. The specimen was peripheral blood, collected 28 days after the second AZD1222 dose. The source of these receptors is an adult who received the AZD1222 COVID-19 vaccine.

Here the CDR3 reads CATSRDRGAYEQYF. As DNA, the CDR3 is TGTGCCACCAGCAGAGACAGGGGGGCCTACGAGCAGTACTTC. The rearrangement uses TRBV15 and TRBJ2-7, with a weak D call TRBD1 (7 bases). The CDR3 covers 14 residues. V shed 0 bases and J shed 2 bases, with 8 bases lying between them. Germline CDR1 and CDR2: LNHNV and YYDKDF (reference sequence). The full variable domain, rest sourced from reference TRBV15 and TRBJ2-7, is DAMVIQNPRYQVTQFGKPVTLSCSQTLNHNVMYWYQQKSSQAPKLLFHYYDKDFNNEADTPDNFQSRRPNTSFCFLDIRSPGLGDTAMYLCATSRDRGAYEQYFGPGTRLTVT.

The CDR3 spells CASSLVAQGQAFF. CDR3 sequence (DNA): TGTGCCAGCAGTTTAGTCGCGCAGGGCCAAGCTTTCTTT. The rearrangement joins TRBV12-3 or TRBV12-4 to TRBJ1-1; tentatively, D is TRBD1 (5 bases). The V and J ends lost 1 base and 9 bases respectively, with 12 bases between them. The CDR3 consists of 13 residues.

The chain recombines TRBV5-5 with TRBJ2-7; a possible D gene is TRBD2 (6 bases). Trimming pared 4 bases from V and 6 bases from J, leaving 23 bases between. The CDR3 length is 16 residues. The V gene's germline CDR1 is SGHKS and CDR2 YYEKEE (reference sequence). CDR3 DNA: TGTGCCAGCAGCCCCCAACTTAGCCTGATTAGCGGCGAGCAGTACTTC. Protein sequence: CASSPQLSLISGEQYF.

This chain links TRBV4-3 with TRBJ2-7; possible D gene TRBD1, 5 bases. Trimming cost V 3 bases and J 2 bases, with 14 bases left between them. CDR3 length: 15 residues. The V gene's germline CDR1 is LGHNA and CDR2 YSLEER. CDR3 sequence reads: CASSQDVTATYEQYF. The DNA for the CDR3 is TGCGCCAGCAGCCAGGACGTGACAGCAACCTACGAGCAGTACTTC.

The chain joins TRBV6-1 to TRBJ1-2, with D uncertain. Germline loops: CDR1 MNHNS, CDR2 SASEGT. This CDR3 region has 11 residues. Trimming took off 2 bases at V and 8 bases at J, with 6 bases between the two ends. The CDR3 bases are TGTGCCAGCAGTGAACGTACCGGCTACACCTTC. Amino acids: CASSERTGYTF.

The chain has TRBV7-6 and TRBJ1-4; no reliable D call. Germline CDR1 and CDR2: SGHVS and FNYEAQ. The CDR3 is 15 amino acids. The germline V and J ends were trimmed by 5 bases and 0 bases, with 10 bases remaining between them. CDR3 residues: CASSLIAATNEKLFF. CDR3 bases: TGTGCCAGCAGCCTAATCGCTGCAACTAATGAAAAACTGTTTTTT. Using reference TRBV7-6 and TRBJ1-4 for the parts outside the CDR3, the full variable domain is GAGVSQSPRYKVTKRGQDVALRCDPISGHVSLYWYRQALGQGPEFLTYFNYEAQQDKSGLPNDRFSAERPEGSISTLTIQRTEQRDSAMYRCASSLIAATNEKLFFGSGTQLSVL.

V is TRBV14 and J is TRBJ1-3; the D is unclear. V was clipped by 4 bases and J by 6 bases, with 13 bases between them. This CDR3 contains 14 residues. Per germline, CDR1 SGHDN and CDR2 FVKESK. CDR3 nucleotide sequence: TGTGCCAGCAGCCCTTTAGGGCGGATAAACACCATATATTTT. Residues: CASSPLGRINTIYF.

This clone was detected a few times. J is TRBJ1-5 and V is TRBV7-6, with 9 bases fitting TRBD1. Trimming removed 5 bases from V and 4 bases from J; junction bases left unmatched: 6. Per germline, CDR1 SGHVS and CDR2 FNYEAQ. CDR3 length: 15 residues. The CDR3 region has the DNA TGTGCCAGCAGCAGCGCGGGACAGGGAAATCAGCCCCAGCATTTT. Its protein product is CASSSAGQGNQPQHF.

The chain combines TRBV5-1 with TRBJ2-3; D possibly corresponds to TRBD2 (6 bases). Per the germline V gene, CDR1 is SGHRS and CDR2 is YFSETQ. Trimming stripped 4 bases from V and 4 bases from J, with 16 bases between. The CDR3 spans 15 residues. The DNA for the CDR3 is TGCGCCAGCAGCAGTGAGCGACTAGTGGCAGATACGCAGTATTTT. Residues: CASSSERLVADTQYF.

The chain carries TRBV6-5 and TRBJ1-5, with TRBD1 identical over 9 bases. Germline CDR1 and CDR2: MNHEY and SVGAGI. The CDR3 consists of 14 residues. V lost 6 bases and J lost 5; bases outside the gene matches: 5. The CDR3 reads CASRDTGGYQPQHF. The CDR3 coding sequence is TGTGCCAGCAGGGATACAGGGGGCTATCAGCCCCAGCATTTT.

The V call is TRBV11-2, the J call TRBJ1-6, with 8 bases identical to TRBD1. This CDR3 contains 14 residues. V shed 6 bases, J shed 10 bases, and the junction held 8 bases outside the gene matches. CDR1 SGHAT and CDR2 FQNNGV come from the germline V gene. The CDR3 sequence is CASRPGQGSSPLHF. As DNA, the CDR3 is TGTGCCAGCAGACCTGGACAGGGTTCATCACCCCTCCACTTT.

This clone was counted a few times. Other DNA sequences from this sample encode an identical CDR3 as well. The V gene is TRBV20-1, the J gene TRBJ1-2; no firm D call. The V end lost 3 bases, the J end lost 4 bases, and 9 bases lay between the germline ends. From germline, CDR1 is DFQATT and CDR2 SNEGSKA (reference sequence). The CDR3 runs 12 residues. DNA for the CDR3: TGCAGTGCTAGTGGCAGGATCTATGGCTACACCTTC. Protein: CSASGRIYGYTF.

J is TRBJ1-1 and V is TRBV19, with D hard to call. With 3 bases removed from V and 3 bases from J, the gap between germline ends came to 2 bases. Germline V lookup: CDR1 LNHDA, CDR2 SQIVND (reference sequence). The CDR3 consists of 11 residues. The CDR3 coding sequence is TGTGCCAGTAGTATGTACACTGAAGCTTTCTTT. It specifies CASSMYTEAFF.

J is TRBJ2-6 and V is TRBV5-1, with D possibly matching TRBD1 (5 bases). Trimming left V 4 bases short and J 0 bases short, with 5 bases between. CDR1 is SGHRS, CDR2 YFSETQ, per germline. CDR3 length: 14 amino acids. The CDR3 spells CASSDSSGANVLTF. CDR3 DNA sequence: TGCGCCAGCAGCGACAGCTCTGGGGCCAACGTCCTGACTTTC.

This rearrangement joins TRBV28 to TRBJ1-6; 8 positions agree with TRBD1. CDR3 length equals 15 residues. V trimming: 4 bases; J trimming: 11 bases; junction bases outside the gene matches: 10. CDR1 and CDR2 (germline): MDHEN, SYDVKM. CDR3 in amino acids: CASSYTDRAAAPLHF. The CDR3, as DNA: TGTGCCAGCAGTTATACGGACAGGGCAGCTGCACCCCTCCACTTT.

The chain is built from TRBV10-3 and TRBJ2-5; 8 bases are shared with TRBD2. Germline V gene data show CDR1 as ENHRY and CDR2 as SYGVKD. Germline trimming cut 1 base from V and 2 bases from J; bases unmatched to any gene: 12. CDR3 length equals 18 residues. For the CDR3, the DNA is TGTGCCATCAGTGAGTTTGCGGGGGGCCTTACGACTCAAGAGACCCAGTACTTC. As protein: CAISEFAGGLTTQETQYF.

This chain joins TRBV11-3 and TRBJ2-7, with 11 bases identical to TRBD2. The CDR3 totals 15 residues. The germline CDR1 and CDR2 sequences are SGHNT and YENEEA. The V segment lost 5 bases and the J segment 3 bases; nucleotides outside the gene matches: 6. The CDR3, as DNA: TGTGCCAGCAGCATAGGCGGGACTAGCGGCTACGAGCAGTACTTC. Translated: CASSIGGTSGYEQYF.

This clone was detected once. The chain recombines TRBV7-9 with TRBJ2-2, with 7 bases aligning to TRBD1. This CDR3 has 14 amino acids. CDR1 is SEHNR and CDR2 is FQNEAQ in the germline V gene (reference sequence). V shed 3 bases, J shed 5 bases, and the junction held 3 bases outside the gene matches. CDR3 nucleotide sequence: TGTGCCAGCAGCTTCCGACAGGGAACCGGGGAGCTGTTTTTT. Protein sequence: CASSFRQGTGELFF. Filled out from reference TRBV7-9 and TRBJ2-2, the complete variable domain reads DTGVSQNPRHKITKRGQNVTFRCDPISEHNRLYWYRQTLGQGPEFLTYFQNEAQLEKSRLLSDRFSAERPKGSFSTLEIQRTEQGDSAMYLCASSFRQGTGELFFGEGSRLTVL.

This clone was seen a handful of times. The J gene is TRBJ2-7, the V gene TRBV3-1 (or the pseudogene TRBV3-2); D not resolved. Germline V gene lookup returns CDR1 LGHDT and CDR2 YNNKEL (reference sequence). The CDR3 has 13 amino acids. V was clipped by 2 bases and J by 6 bases, with 11 bases between them. CDR3 amino acids: CASSQISTSEQYF. The CDR3 nucleotides read TGTGCCAGCAGCCAAATTAGTACATCCGAGCAGTACTTC.

This clone was seen only once. This sequence joins TRBV6-2 or TRBV6-3 and TRBJ2-3; D call uncertain. Germline V gene sequence: CDR1 MNHEY, CDR2 SVGEGT. The V end lost 3 bases, the J end lost 2 bases, and 12 bases lay between the germline ends. The CDR3 runs to 15 residues. In DNA, the CDR3 is TGTGCCAGCAGTTATAATCTAGAGTTCACAGATACGCAGTATTTT. It is translated as CASSYNLEFTDTQYF.

This clone was seen only once. The chain carries TRBV12-5 and TRBJ2-7; D gene ambiguous. The CDR3 contains 12 residues. Germline loops: CDR1 LGHNT, CDR2 FRNRAP. Trimming cost V 3 bases and J 1 base, with 4 bases left between them. CDR3 in DNA: TGTGCTAGTGGTTTTTATTCCTACGAGCAGTACTTC. Amino acids: CASGFYSYEQYF.

The chain employs TRBV19 and TRBJ1-1, with 8 bases identical to TRBD1. Germline V gives CDR1 LNHDA, CDR2 SQIVND (reference sequence). The CDR3 has 14 amino acids. The J segment lost 4 bases and the V segment lost 7 bases, leaving 8 bases of the junction unmatched. The CDR3, as DNA: TGTGCCAGTATTCAGACAGGGGCCCTCACTGAAGCTTTCTTT. This gives the protein CASIQTGALTEAFF.

The chain links TRBV3-1 (or the pseudogene TRBV3-2) to TRBJ2-2; tentatively, D is TRBD1 or TRBD2 (5 bases each). Germline loops: CDR1 LGHDT, CDR2 YNNKEL (reference sequence). The length of the CDR3 is 17 residues. Trimming took 0 bases from V and 0 from J, leaving 11 bases between them. The CDR3 reads CASSQEARGPNTGELFF. The CDR3 DNA reads as TGTGCCAGCAGCCAAGAGGCACGGGGACCGAACACCGGGGAGCTGTTTTTT.

This chain uses TRBV9 with TRBJ1-2; D uncertain. Trimming removed 0 bases from V and 0 bases from J, with 9 bases in between. CDR1 is SGDLS, CDR2 YYNGEE, per germline. The CDR3 spans 15 residues. DNA for the CDR3: TGTGCCAGCAGCGTAGGAGCCCCCCCTAACTATGGCTACACCTTC. Amino acids: CASSVGAPPNYGYTF.

The chain couples TRBV21-1 to TRBJ1-2; TRBD1, as called in the table, went unchecked against the DNA. TRBV21-1 is annotated as a pseudogene. CDR3 size: 12 residues. The CDR3: CATYQGNAGYTF. The CDR3 region has the DNA TGTGCCACCTATCAGGGTAATGCTGGCTACACCTTC.

This clone is a singleton in its sample. CDR3 sequence reads: CASSYGRRGSYEQYF. The DNA of the CDR3 is TGTGCCAGCAGTTACGGGAGGCGCGGGAGCTACGAGCAGTACTTC. V usage is TRBV6-5 and J usage is TRBJ2-7, with TRBD2 matching 7 bases. The CDR3 length is 15 residues. J was trimmed by 3 bases and V by 2 bases; bases with no gene match: 7. The germline V gene encodes CDR1 MNHEY and CDR2 SVGAGI.

About this clone: Different DNA sequences within this sample yield the same CDR3. V and J are TRBV12-3 or TRBV12-4 and TRBJ1-5; D gene uncertain. The V gene lost 3 bases and the J gene lost 7 bases, with 4 bases spanning the gap. The CDR3 has 11 amino acids. CDR3 DNA sequence: TGTGCCAGCAGTTTGGGGCAGCCCCAGCATTTT. It yields the protein CASSLGQPQHF.

This clone was recorded a few times. The CDR3 loop is CASSLQHMGSETQYF. Here the CDR3 DNA reads TGTGCCAGCAGCCTACAGCATATGGGGTCAGAGACCCAGTACTTC. The rearrangement uses TRBV14 and TRBJ2-5; unclear D gene. Trimming pared 4 bases from V and 4 bases from J, leaving 16 bases between. CDR3 size: 15 residues. Per the germline V gene, CDR1 is SGHDN and CDR2 is FVKESK.

This clone was picked up a small number of times. The chain carries TRBV12-3 or TRBV12-4 and TRBJ2-7, with D possibly TRBD1 on 5 matching bases. Trimming pared 5 bases from V and 4 bases from J, leaving 9 bases between. CDR3 length: 12 amino acids. CDR3: CASSVSGYEQYF. CDR3 DNA: TGTGCCAGCAGTGTCTCAGGGTACGAGCAGTACTTC.

The chain recombines TRBV4-3 with TRBJ2-1, with a possible D match to TRBD1 (5 bases). Germline V gives CDR1 LGHNA, CDR2 YSLEER. Trimming removed 2 bases at V and 8 bases at J, with 10 bases between. The CDR3 covers 13 residues. CDR3 DNA: TGCGCCAGCAGCCAACAGGGTTCCGATGAGCAGTTCTTC. This sequence encodes CASSQQGSDEQFF.

V is TRBV7-9 and J is TRBJ2-5, with no clear D. V was clipped by 1 base and J by 5 bases, with 5 bases between them. The germline V gene encodes CDR1 SEHNR and CDR2 FQNEAQ (reference sequence). The CDR3 totals 12 residues. The CDR3 reads CASSLDRETQYF. CDR3 bases: TGTGCCAGCAGCTTAGATCGGGAGACCCAGTACTTC.

The chain has TRBV6-2 or TRBV6-3 and TRBJ1-6, with a tentative D call TRBD1 (5 bases). Germline V gives CDR1 MNHEY, CDR2 SVGEGT. CDR3 length equals 13 residues. V was trimmed by 6 bases and J by 8 bases, leaving 11 bases between them. The CDR3 protein is CASSLLGDSPLHF. The CDR3 DNA reads as TGTGCCAGCAGCCTACTGGGGGATTCACCCCTCCACTTT.